This record covers a single TCR beta chain. This entry is derived from a study of T-cell reconstitution after alpha-beta-depleted transplantation in children. It was with unique molecular identifiers that the TCRbeta library was prepared. In TCRdb, the PCR reads were re-called with MiXCR into one record per CDR3 protein. The sample carries 83,000 or so distinct CDR3 sequences, more than 7% recorded once. The CDR3 has 15 residues. CDR1 is SGHTA and CDR2 is FQGNSA in the germline V gene. J was trimmed by 4 bases and V by 6 bases; bases with no gene match: 10. The material was PBMCs from the stem cell graft donor, obtained from the stem cell graft. The chain has TRBV7-2 and TRBJ1-1, with 8 positions matching TRBD1. The receptor's source is a human donor who donated a stem cell graft to a child with congenital amegakaryocytic thrombocytopenia. The CDR3 region is CASRRSTGEGTEAFF. The CDR3 DNA sequence: TGTGCCAGCAGGCGTTCGACAGGGGAGGGCACTGAAGCTTTCTTT.